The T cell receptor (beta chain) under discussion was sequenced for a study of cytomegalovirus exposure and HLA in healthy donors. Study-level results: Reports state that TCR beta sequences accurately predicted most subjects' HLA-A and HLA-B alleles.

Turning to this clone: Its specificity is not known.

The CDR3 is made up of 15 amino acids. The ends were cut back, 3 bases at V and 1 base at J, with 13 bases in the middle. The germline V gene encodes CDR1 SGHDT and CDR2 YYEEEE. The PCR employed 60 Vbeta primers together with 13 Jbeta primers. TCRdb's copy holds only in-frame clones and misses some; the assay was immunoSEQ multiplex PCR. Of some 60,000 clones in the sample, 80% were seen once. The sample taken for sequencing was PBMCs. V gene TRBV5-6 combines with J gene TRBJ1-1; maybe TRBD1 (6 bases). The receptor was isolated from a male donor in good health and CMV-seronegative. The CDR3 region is CASSWPGQQNTEAFF. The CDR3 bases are TGTGCCAGCAGCTGGCCAGGACAGCAGAACACTGAAGCTTTCTTT. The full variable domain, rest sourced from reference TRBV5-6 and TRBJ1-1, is DAGVTQSPTHLIKTRGQQVTLRCSPKSGHDTVSWYQQALGQGPQFIFQYYEEEERQRGNFPDRFSGHQFPNYSSELNVNALLLGDSALYLCASSWPGQQNTEAFFGQGTRLTVV.